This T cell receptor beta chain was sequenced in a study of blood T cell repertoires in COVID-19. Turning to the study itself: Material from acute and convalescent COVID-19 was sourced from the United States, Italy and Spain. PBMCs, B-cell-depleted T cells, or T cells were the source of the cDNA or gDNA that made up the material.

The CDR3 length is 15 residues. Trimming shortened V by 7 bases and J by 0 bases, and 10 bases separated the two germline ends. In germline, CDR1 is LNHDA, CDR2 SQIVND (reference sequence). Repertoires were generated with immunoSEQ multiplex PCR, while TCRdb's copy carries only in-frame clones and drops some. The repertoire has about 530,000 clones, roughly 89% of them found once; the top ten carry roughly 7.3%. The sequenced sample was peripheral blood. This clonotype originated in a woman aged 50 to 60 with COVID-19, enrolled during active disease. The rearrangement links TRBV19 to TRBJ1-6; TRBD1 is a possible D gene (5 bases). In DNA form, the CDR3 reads TGTGCCAGTACGCGGGGGAGCTCCTATAATTCACCCCTCCACTTT. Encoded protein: CASTRGSSYNSPLHF.